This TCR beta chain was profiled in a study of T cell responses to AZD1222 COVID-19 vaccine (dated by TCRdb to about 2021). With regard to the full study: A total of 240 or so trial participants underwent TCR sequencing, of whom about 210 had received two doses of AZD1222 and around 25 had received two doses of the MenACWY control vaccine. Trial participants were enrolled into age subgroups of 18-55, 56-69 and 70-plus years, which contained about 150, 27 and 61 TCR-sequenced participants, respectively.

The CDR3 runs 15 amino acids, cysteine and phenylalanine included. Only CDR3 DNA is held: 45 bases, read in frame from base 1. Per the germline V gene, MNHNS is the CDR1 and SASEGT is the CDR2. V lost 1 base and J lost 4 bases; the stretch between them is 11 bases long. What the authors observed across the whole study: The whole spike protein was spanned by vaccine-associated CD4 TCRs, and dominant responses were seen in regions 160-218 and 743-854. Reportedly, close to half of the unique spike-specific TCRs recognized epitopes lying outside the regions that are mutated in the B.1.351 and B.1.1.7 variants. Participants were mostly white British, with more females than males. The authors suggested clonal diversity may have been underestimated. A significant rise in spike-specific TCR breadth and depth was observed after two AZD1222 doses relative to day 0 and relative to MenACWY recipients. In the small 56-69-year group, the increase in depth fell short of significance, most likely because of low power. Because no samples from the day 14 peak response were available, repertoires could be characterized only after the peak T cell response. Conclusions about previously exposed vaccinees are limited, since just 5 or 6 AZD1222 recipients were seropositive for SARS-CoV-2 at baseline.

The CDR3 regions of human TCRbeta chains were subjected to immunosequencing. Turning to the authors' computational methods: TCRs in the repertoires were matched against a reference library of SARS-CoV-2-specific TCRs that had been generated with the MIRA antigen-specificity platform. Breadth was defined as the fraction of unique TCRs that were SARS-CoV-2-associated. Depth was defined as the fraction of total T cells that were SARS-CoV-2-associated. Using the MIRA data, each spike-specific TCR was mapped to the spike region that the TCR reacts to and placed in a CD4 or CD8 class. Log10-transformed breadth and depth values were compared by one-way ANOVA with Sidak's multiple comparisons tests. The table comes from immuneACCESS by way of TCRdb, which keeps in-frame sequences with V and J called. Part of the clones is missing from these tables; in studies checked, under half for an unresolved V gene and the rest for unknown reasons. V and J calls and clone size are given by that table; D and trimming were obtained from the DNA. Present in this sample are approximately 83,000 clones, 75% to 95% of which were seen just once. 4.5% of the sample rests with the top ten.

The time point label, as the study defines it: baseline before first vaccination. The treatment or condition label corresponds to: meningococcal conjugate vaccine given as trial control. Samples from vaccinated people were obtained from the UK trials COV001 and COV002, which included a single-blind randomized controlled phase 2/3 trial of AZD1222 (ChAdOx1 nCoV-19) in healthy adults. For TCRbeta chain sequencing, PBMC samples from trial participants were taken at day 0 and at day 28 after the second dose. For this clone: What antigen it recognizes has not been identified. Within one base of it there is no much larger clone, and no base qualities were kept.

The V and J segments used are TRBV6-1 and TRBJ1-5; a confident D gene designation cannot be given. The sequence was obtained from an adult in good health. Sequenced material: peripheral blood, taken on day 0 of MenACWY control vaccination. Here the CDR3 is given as CASSEVMVPNQPQHF. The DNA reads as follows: TGTGCCAGCAGTGAAGTCATGGTTCCGAATCAGCCCCAGCATTTT.